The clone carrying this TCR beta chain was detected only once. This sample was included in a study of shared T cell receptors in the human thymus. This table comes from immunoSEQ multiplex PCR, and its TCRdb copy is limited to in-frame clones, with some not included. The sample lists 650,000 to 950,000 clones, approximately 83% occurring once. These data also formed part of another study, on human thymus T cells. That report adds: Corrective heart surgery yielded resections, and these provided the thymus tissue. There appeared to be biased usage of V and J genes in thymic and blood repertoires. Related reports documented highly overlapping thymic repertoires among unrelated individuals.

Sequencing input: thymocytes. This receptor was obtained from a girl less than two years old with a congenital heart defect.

The CDR3 sequence: CASSPTVLLAAIYEQYF. In nucleotides, the CDR3 is TGCGCCAGCAGCCCGACCGTTTTACTAGCGGCTATTTACGAGCAGTACTTC. The chain is built from TRBV4-3 and TRBJ2-7; 8 nucleotides line up with TRBD2. The junction had 15 bases not matched to a gene; V was cut back by 4 bases and J by 4 bases. The CDR3 totals 17 residues. The germline V gene has CDR1 LGHNA and CDR2 YSLEER.